The clone carrying this T cell receptor (beta chain) was counted ten times or more. The antigen is undetermined. From the reads, TCRdb called clonotypes with MiXCR, one entry per CDR3 protein. The table lists 200,000 to 300,000 distinct CDR3 sequences, approximately 8.3% of them singletons. The sample is drawn from a study of T cell repertoires in cytomegalovirus infection. Study as a whole: Public signatures in TCR beta pointed to CMV infection and matching HLA type. Points from the study as a whole: Ex vivo, HLA-C-restricted CMV-specific TCR beta clonotypes prevailed over the rest of the response. Totalled public TCR beta family frequency picked out people who carried CMV plus the relevant HLA.

This CDR3 comprises 13 residues. Germline V lookup: CDR1 SGHTA, CDR2 FQGNSA. The trim removed 5 bases at V and 6 bases at J, leaving 6 bases unmatched. Material for sequencing was PBMCs. The clonotype originates from a human donor in good health (CMV status not recorded). Some clones in this sample may be carry-over from other donors' samples. The chain joins TRBV7-2 to TRBJ2-7, with 8 bases matching TRBD2. The chain's CDR3 is CASSGGTRSEQYF. The CDR3 bases are TGTGCCAGCAGCGGAGGGACTAGATCCGAGCAGTACTTC.